This record covers a single T cell receptor (beta chain). A library of TCRbeta sequences, prepared with unique molecular identifiers, was generated. TCRdb re-analysed the PCR reads in MiXCR, keeping a single row per CDR3 protein. The repertoire holds 640,000 or so distinct CDR3 sequences, with about 15% as singletons. Trimming pared 8 bases from V and 4 bases from J, leaving 8 bases between. There are 11 residues in the CDR3. These data belong to a study of T-cell reconstitution after alpha-beta-depleted transplantation in children. The chain carries TRBV12-3 or TRBV12-4 and TRBJ1-2; the D is unclear. This clonotype was sampled from a human donor who donated a stem cell graft to a child with acute myeloid leukemia. This specimen consisted of PBMCs from the stem cell graft donor, obtained from the stem cell graft. CDR3 in DNA: TGTGCCAGCTCGGCTTTCTATGGCTACACCTTC. Amino acid sequence: CASSAFYGYTF.